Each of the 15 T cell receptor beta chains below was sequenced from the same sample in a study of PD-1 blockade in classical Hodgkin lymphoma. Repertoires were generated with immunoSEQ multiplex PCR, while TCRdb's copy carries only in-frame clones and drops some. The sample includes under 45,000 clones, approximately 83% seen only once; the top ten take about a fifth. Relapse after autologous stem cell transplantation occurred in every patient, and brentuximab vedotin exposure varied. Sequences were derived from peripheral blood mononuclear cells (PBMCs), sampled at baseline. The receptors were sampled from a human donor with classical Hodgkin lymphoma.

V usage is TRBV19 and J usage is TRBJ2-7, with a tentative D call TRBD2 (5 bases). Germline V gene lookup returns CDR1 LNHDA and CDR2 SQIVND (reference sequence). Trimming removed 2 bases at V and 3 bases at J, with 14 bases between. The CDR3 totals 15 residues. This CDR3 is CASSIRSGNNYEQYF. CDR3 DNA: TGTGCCAGTAGTATAAGGTCGGGGAACAACTACGAGCAGTACTTC. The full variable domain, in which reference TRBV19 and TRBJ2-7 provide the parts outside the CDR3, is DGGITQSPKYLFRKEGQNVTLSCEQNLNHDAMYWYRQDPGQGLRLIYYSQIVNDFQKGDIAEGYSVSREKKESFPLTVTSAQKNPTAFYLCASSIRSGNNYEQYFGPGTRLTVT.

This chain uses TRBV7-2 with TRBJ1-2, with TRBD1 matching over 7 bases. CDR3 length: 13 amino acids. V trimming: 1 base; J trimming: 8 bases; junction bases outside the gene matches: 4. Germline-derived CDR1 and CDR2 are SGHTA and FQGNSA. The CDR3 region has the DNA TGTGCCAGCAGCTTAGTAACAGGGGAGGGCTACACCTTC. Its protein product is CASSLVTGEGYTF.

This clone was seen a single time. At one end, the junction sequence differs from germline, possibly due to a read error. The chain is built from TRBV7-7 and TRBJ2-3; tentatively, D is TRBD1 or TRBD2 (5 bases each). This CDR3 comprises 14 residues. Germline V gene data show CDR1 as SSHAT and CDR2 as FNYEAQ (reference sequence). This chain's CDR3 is CASSLGTERDTQYF. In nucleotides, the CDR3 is TGTGCTAGCAGCCTCGGGACGGAGAGGGATACGCAGTATTTT.

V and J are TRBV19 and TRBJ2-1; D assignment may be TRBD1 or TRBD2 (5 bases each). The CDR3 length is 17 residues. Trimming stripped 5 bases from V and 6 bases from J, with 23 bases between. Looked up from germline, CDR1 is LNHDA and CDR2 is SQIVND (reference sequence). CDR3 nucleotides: TGTGCCAGTAGTCTATCAGCGAGCCTATCCGGGGCCAATGAGCAGTTCTTC. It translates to CASSLSASLSGANEQFF.

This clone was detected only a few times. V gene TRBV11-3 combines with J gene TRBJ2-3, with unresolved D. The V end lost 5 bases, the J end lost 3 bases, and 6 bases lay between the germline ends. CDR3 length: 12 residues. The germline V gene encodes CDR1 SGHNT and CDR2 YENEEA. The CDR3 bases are TGTGCCAGCAGCGGCCTGACAGATACGCAGTATTTT. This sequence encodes CASSGLTDTQYF.

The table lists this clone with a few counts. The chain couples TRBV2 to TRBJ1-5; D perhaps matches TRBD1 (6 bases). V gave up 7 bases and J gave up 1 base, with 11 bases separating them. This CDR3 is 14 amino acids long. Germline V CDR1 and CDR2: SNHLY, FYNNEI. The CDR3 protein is CASKQGTSNQPQHF. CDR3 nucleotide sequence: TGTGCCAGCAAGCAGGGGACGAGCAATCAGCCCCAGCATTTT.

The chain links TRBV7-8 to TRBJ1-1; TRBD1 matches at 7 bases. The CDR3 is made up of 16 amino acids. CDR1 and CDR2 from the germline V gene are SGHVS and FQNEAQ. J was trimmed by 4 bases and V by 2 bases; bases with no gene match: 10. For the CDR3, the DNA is TGTGCCAGCAGCTTAAGAAGGGGGCAGATGGGCACTGAAGCTTTCTTT. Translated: CASSLRRGQMGTEAFF.

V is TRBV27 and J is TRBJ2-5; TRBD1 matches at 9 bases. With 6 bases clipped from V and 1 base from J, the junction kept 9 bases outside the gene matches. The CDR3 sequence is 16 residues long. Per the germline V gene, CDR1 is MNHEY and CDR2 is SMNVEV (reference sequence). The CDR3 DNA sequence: TGTGCCAGCAGCCGCCGGACAGGGGAATCCCAAGAGACCCAGTACTTC. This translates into CASSRRTGESQETQYF.

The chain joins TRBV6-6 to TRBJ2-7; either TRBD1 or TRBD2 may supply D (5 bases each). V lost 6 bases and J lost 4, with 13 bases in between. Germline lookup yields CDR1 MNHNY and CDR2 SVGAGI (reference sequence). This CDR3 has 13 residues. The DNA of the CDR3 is TGTGCCAGCAGCTCCGGGACCCCATACGAGCAGTACTTC. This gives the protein CASSSGTPYEQYF.

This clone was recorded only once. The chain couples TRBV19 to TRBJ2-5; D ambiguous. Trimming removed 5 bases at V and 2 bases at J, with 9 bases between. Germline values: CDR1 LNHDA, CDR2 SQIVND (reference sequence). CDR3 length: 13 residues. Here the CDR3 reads CASSPSPQETQYF. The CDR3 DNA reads TGTGCCAGTAGTCCCTCCCCACAAGAGACCCAGTACTTC.

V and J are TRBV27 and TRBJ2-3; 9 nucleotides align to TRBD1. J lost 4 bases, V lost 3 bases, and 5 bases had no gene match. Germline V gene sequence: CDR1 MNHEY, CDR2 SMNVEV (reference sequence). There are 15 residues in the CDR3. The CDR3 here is CASSFGQGIADTQYF. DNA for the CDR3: TGTGCCAGCAGTTTCGGACAGGGGATAGCAGATACGCAGTATTTT.

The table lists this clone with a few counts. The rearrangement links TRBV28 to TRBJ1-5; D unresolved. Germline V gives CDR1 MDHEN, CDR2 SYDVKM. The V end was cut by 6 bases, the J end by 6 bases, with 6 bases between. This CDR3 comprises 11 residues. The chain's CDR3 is CASSVFQPQHF. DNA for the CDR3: TGTGCCAGCAGCGTATTTCAGCCCCAGCATTTT.

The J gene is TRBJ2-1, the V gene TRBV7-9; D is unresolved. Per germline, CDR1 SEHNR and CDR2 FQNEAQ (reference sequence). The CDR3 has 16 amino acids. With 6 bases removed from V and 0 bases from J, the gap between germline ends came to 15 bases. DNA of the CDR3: TGTGCCAGCAGTTTCAACAGCCTCAGCTCCTACAATGAGCAGTTCTTC. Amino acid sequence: CASSFNSLSSYNEQFF.

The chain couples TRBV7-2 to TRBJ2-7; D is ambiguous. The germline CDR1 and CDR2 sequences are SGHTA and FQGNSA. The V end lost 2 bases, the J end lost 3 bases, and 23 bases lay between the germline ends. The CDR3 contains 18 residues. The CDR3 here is CASSLKEKQPWAIYEQYF. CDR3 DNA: TGTGCCAGCAGCTTAAAGGAGAAACAGCCGTGGGCGATCTACGAGCAGTACTTC.

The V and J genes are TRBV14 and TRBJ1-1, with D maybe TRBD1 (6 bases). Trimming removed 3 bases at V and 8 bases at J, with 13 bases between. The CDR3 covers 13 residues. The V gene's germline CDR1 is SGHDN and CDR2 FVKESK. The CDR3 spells CASSHRTDHEAFF. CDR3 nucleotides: TGTGCCAGCAGCCATCGGACAGACCACGAAGCTTTCTTT.